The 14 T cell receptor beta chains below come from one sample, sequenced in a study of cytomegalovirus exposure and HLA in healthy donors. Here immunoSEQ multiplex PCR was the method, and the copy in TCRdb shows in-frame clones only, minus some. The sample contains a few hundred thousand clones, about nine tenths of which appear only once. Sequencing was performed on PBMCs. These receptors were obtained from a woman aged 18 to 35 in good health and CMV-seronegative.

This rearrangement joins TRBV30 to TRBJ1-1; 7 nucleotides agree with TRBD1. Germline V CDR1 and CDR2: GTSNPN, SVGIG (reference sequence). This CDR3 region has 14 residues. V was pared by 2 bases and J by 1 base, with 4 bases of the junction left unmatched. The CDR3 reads CAWSTGTANTEAFF. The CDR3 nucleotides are TGTGCCTGGAGTACGGGGACAGCGAACACTGAAGCTTTCTTT.

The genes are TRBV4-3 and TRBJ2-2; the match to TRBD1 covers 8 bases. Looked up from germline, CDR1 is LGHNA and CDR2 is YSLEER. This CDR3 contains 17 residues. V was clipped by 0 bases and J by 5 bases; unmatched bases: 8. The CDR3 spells CASSQDLGTGFTGELFF. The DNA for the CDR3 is TGCGCCAGCAGCCAAGATTTGGGGACAGGTTTTACCGGGGAGCTGTTTTTT.

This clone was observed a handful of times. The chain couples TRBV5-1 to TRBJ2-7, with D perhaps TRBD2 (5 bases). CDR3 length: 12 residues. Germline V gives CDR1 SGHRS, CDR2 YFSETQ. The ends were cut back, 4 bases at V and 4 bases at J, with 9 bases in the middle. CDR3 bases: TGCGCCAGCAGCCCGCCGGGATACGAGCAGTACTTC. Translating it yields CASSPPGYEQYF.

The CDR3 region is CASSGGSGDYNEQFF. Here the CDR3 DNA reads TGTGCCAGCAGCGGCGGAAGCGGGGATTACAATGAGCAGTTCTTC. J is TRBJ2-1 and V is TRBV9; TRBD2 aligns across 7 bases. Germline CDR1 SGDLS, CDR2 YYNGEE. This CDR3 comprises 15 residues. V trimming: 3 bases; J trimming: 4 bases; junction bases outside the gene matches: 7.

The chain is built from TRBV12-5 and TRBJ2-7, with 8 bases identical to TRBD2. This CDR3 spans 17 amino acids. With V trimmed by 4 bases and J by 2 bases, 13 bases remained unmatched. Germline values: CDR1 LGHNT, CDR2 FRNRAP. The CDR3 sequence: CASGSQRTSTATYEQYF. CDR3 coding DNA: TGTGCTAGTGGTTCTCAACGGACTAGCACGGCCACCTACGAGCAGTACTTC.

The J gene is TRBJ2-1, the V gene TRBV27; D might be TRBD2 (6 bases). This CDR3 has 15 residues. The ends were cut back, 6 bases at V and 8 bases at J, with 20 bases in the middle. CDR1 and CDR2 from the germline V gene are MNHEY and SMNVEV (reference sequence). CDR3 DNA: TGTGCCAGCAGGGGGGGACTTCAGCCCAATTATGAGCAGTTCTTC. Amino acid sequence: CASRGGLQPNYEQFF.

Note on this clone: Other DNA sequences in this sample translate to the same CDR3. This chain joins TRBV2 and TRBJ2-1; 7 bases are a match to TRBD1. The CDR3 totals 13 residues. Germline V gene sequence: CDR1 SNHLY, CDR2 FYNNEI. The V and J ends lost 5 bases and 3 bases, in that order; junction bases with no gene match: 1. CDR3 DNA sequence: TGTGCCAGCAGTAGGGACAGCTACAATGAGCAGTTCTTC. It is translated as CASSRDSYNEQFF.

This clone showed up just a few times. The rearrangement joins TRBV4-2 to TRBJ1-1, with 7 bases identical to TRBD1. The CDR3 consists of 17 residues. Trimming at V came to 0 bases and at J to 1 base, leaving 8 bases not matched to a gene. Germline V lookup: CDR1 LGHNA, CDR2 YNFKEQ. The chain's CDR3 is CASSQDPHRGGNTEAFF. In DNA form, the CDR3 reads TGTGCCAGCAGCCAAGATCCCCACAGGGGAGGGAACACTGAAGCTTTCTTT.

In DNA, the CDR3 is TGCGCCAGCAGCCAAGATTTCGACAATGAGCAGTTCTTC. Translating it yields CASSQDFDNEQFF. The chain carries TRBV4-3 and TRBJ2-1; D call uncertain. CDR3 size: 13 residues. V was shortened by 0 bases and J by 5 bases, with 5 bases between the two germline ends. Germline lookup yields CDR1 LGHNA and CDR2 YSLEER.

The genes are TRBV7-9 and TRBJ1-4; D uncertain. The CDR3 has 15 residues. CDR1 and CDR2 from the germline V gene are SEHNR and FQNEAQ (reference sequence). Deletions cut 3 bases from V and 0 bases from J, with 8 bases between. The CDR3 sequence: CASSFSPATNEKLFF. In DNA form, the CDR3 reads TGTGCCAGCAGCTTTTCTCCTGCAACTAATGAAAAACTGTTTTTT.

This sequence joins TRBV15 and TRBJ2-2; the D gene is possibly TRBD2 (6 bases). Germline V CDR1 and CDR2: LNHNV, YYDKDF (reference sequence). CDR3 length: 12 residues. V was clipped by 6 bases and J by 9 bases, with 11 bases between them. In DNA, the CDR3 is TGTGCCACCAGTTCTGGGGGGAGGGAGCTGTTTTTT. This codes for CATSSGGRELFF.

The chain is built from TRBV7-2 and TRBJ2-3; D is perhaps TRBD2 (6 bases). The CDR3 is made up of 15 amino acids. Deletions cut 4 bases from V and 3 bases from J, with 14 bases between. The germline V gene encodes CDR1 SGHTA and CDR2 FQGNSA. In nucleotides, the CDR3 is TGTGCCAGCAGCTCCGGAGGGCCGGGTACAGATACGCAGTATTTT. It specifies CASSSGGPGTDTQYF.

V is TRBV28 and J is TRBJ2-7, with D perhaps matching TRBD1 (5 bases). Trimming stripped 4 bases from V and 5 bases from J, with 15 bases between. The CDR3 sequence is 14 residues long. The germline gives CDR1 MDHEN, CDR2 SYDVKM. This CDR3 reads CASSSQGSGNEQYF. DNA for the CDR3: TGTGCCAGCAGTTCTCAGGGATCCGGCAACGAGCAGTACTTC.

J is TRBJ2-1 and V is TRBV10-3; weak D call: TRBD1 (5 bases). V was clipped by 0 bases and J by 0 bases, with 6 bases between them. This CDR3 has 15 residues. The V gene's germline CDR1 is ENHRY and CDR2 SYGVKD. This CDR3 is CAISESQGSYNEQFF. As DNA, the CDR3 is TGTGCCATCAGTGAGTCGCAGGGCTCCTACAATGAGCAGTTCTTC.